The entry below describes one T cell receptor beta chain. What it recognizes is unknown. This entry belongs to a study of OX40 agonist ivuxolimab in advanced cancers. Study-level information: A male proportion of under 90% was recorded, with mean age around 60 years and range roughly 23 to 79. Findings and limits, study-wide: Certain nonresponders additionally had low normalized T-cell clonal expansion. In general, CD8+ T cells held more expanded clones than CD4+ did, on average.

The CDR3 is made up of 13 amino acids. V was shortened by 10 bases and J by 6 bases, with 17 bases between the two germline ends. CDR1 and CDR2 (germline): MNHEY, SVGAGI. Profiling relied on immunoSEQ multiplex PCR, and the TCRdb table lists in-frame clones only, not all of them. There are 95,000 to 100,000 clones in the sample; approximately 83% occur only once, and almost 1.5% lies in the top ten. The TCR originated in an adult with an advanced solid tumor such as melanoma, head and neck, liver or kidney cancer. The starting material was CD4+ or CD8+ T cells sorted from blood, obtained in a trial of the OX40 agonist ivuxolimab. V is TRBV6-5 and J is TRBJ2-3; the D gene is possibly TRBD2 (7 bases). The CDR3 reads CATARGAEDTQYF. In DNA, the CDR3 is TGTGCCACAGCCCGGGGGGCCGAGGATACGCAGTATTTT.